The 6 T cell receptor beta chains below all came from one sample that was sequenced in a study of cytomegalovirus exposure and HLA in healthy donors. The data were produced by immunoSEQ multiplex PCR, yet TCRdb's version contains in-frame clones alone and is incomplete. Of under 85,000 clones listed, roughly 94% are singletons. The sequenced sample consisted of PBMCs. The receptors were gathered from a woman in her late teens or twenties in good health and CMV-seronegative.

This clone came up once. The rearrangement joins TRBV4-1 to TRBJ2-1, with TRBD1 as a possible D gene (6 bases). Trimming cost V 2 bases and J 8 bases, with 22 bases left between them. The CDR3 is 17 amino acids. Per the germline V gene, CDR1 is MGHRA and CDR2 is YSYEKL. The DNA for the CDR3 is TGCGCCAGCAGCCAACCTTATAAGGGGGAACGAAGAGATGAGCAGTTCTTC. Its protein is CASSQPYKGERRDEQFF.

This chain joins TRBV4-2 and TRBJ1-2, with D hard to call. The CDR3 is made up of 12 amino acids. V lost 0 bases and J lost 8, with 7 bases in between. Germline loops: CDR1 LGHNA, CDR2 YNFKEQ. The CDR3: CASSQDGQGYTF. In nucleotides, the CDR3 is TGTGCCAGCAGCCAAGATGGTCAGGGCTACACCTTC.

This sequence joins TRBV5-1 and TRBJ2-5; 7 bases match TRBD2. Germline CDR1 and CDR2: SGHRS and YFSETQ. The CDR3 has 13 amino acids. With V trimmed by 4 bases and J by 5 bases, 5 bases remained unmatched. CDR3 region: CASSGDGRETQYF. DNA for the CDR3: TGCGCCAGCAGCGGGGACGGGAGGGAGACCCAGTACTTC.

This sequence joins TRBV10-3 and TRBJ2-2; D is ambiguous. Trimming cost V 3 bases and J 2 bases, with 16 bases left between them. Germline V lookup: CDR1 ENHRY, CDR2 SYGVKD. The CDR3 loop spans 17 amino acids. In DNA form, the CDR3 reads TGTGCCATCAGTGACCTGGGCCAAAGCATAAACACCGGGGAGCTGTTTTTT. Its protein is CAISDLGQSINTGELFF.

The V call is TRBV27, the J call TRBJ2-7, with 10 positions matching TRBD2. The V gene end was trimmed by 4 bases and the J gene end by 7 bases; junction bases not matched to a gene: 7. Germline-derived CDR1 and CDR2 are MNHEY and SMNVEV (reference sequence). The CDR3 loop spans 14 amino acids. This CDR3 reads CASSSVAGGREQYF. CDR3 nucleotides: TGTGCCAGCAGTTCCGTAGCGGGGGGTCGAGAGCAGTACTTC.

In its sample, this clone was seen a few times. The V call is TRBV19, the J call TRBJ2-7; 10 bases map to TRBD2. The CDR3 spans 17 residues. Per germline, CDR1 LNHDA and CDR2 SQIVND (reference sequence). V was clipped by 5 bases and J by 3 bases; unmatched bases: 13. The CDR3 DNA is TGTGCCAGTAGTCTTACAGGACTAGCGGACACTTACTACGAGCAGTACTTC. Amino acid sequence: CASSLTGLADTYYEQYF. The entire variable domain, with the rest obtained from reference TRBV19 and TRBJ2-7, is as follows: DGGITQSPKYLFRKEGQNVTLSCEQNLNHDAMYWYRQDPGQGLRLIYYSQIVNDFQKGDIAEGYSVSREKKESFPLTVTSAQKNPTAFYLCASSLTGLADTYYEQYFGPGTRLTVT.